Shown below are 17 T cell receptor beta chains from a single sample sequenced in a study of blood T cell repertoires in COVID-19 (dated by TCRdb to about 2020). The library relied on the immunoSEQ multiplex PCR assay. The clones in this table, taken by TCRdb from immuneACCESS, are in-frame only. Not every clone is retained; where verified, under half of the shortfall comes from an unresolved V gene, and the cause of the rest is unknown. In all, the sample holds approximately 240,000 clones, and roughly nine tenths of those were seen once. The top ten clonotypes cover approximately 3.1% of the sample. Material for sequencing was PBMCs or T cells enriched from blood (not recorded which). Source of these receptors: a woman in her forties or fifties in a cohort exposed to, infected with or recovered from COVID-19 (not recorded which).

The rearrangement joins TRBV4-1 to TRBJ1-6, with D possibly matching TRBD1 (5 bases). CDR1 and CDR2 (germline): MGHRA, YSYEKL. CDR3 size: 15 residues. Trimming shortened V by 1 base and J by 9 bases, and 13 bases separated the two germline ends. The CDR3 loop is CASSQGRVGASPLHF. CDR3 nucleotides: TGCGCCAGCAGCCAAGGTCGGGTTGGGGCTTCACCCCTCCACTTT.

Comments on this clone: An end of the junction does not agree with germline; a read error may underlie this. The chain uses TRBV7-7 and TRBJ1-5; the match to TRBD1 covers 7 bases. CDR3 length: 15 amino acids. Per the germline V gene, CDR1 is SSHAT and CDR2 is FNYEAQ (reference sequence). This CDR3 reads CASSLTGTEGQPQHF. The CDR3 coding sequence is TGTGCTAGCAGCTTAACCGGGACAGAAGGTCAGCCCCAGCATTTT.

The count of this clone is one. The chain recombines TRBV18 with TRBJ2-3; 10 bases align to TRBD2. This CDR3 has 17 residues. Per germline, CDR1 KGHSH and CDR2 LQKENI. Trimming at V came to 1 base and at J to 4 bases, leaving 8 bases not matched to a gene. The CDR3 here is CASSPRLAGGKPDTQYF. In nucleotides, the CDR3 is TGTGCCAGCTCACCACGTTTAGCGGGGGGCAAACCAGATACGCAGTATTTT.

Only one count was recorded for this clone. CDR3 nucleotide sequence: TGTGCCTGGCTGCGGGGGAGGGCATTCACAGATACGCAGTATTTT. Translated: CAWLRGRAFTDTQYF. The chain joins TRBV30 to TRBJ2-3; TRBD2 matches 7 bases. Germline CDR1 and CDR2: GTSNPN and SVGIG (reference sequence). V lost 5 bases, J lost 2 bases, and 10 bases stayed unmatched. The CDR3 sequence is 15 residues long. Complete variable domain (other parts from reference TRBV30 and TRBJ2-3): SQTIHQWPATLVQPVGSPLSLECTVEGTSNPNLYWYRQAAGRGLQLLFYSVGIGQISSEVPQNLSASRPQDRQFILSSKKLLLSDSGFYLCAWLRGRAFTDTQYFGPGTRLTVL.

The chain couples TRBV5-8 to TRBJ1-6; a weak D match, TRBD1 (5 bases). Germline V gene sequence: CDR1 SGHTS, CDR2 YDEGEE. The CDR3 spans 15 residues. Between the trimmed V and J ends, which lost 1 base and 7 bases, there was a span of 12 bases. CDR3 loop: CASSLSGHGNSPLHF. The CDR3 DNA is TGTGCCAGCAGCTTGTCTGGACACGGAAATTCACCCCTCCACTTT.

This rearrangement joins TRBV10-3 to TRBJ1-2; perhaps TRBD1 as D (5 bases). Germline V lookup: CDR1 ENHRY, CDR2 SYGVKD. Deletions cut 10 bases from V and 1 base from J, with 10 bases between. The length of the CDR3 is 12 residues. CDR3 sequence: CATRGGNYGYTF. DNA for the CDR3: TGTGCCACCCGGGGGGGTAACTATGGCTACACCTTC.

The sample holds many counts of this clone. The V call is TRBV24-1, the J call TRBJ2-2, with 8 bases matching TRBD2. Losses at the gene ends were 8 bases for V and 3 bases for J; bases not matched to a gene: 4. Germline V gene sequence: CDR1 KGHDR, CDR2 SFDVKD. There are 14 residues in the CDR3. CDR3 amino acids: CATKDSGDTGELFF. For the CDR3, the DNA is TGTGCCACCAAGGATAGCGGGGACACCGGGGAGCTGTTTTTT.

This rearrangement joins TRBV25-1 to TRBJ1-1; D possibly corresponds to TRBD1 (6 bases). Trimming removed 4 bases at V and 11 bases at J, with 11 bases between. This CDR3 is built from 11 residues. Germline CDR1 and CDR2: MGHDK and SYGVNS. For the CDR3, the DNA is TGTGCCAGCAGTGGCCAGGGACACGCTTTCTTT. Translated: CASSGQGHAFF. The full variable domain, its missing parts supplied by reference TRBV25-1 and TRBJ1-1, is EADIYQTPRYLVIGTGKKITLECSQTMGHDKMYWYQQDPGMELHLIHYSYGVNSTEKGDLSSESTVSRIRTEHFPLTLESARPSHTSQYLCASSGQGHAFFGQGTRLTVV.

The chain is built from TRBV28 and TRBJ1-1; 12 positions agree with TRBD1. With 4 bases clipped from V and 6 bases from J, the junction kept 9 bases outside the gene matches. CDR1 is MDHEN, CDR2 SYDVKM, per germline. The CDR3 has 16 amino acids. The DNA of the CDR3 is TGTGCCAGCAGTTACTGGGGACAGGGGGCCAGGGCTGAAGCTTTCTTT. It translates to CASSYWGQGARAEAFF.

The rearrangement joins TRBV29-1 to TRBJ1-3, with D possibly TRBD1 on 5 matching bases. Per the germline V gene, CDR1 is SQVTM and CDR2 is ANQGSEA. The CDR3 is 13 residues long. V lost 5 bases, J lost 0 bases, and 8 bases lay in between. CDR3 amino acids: CSVQGLSGNTIYF. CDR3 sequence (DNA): TGCAGCGTTCAGGGCCTCTCTGGAAACACCATATATTTT. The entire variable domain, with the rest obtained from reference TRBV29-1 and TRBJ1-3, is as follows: SAVISQKPSRDICQRGTSLTIQCQVDSQVTMMFWYRQQPGQSLTLIATANQGSEATYESGFVIDKFPISRPNLTFSTLTVSNMSPEDSSIYLCSVQGLSGNTIYFGEGSWLTVV.

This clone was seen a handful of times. DNA of the CDR3: TGTGCCAGCAGCCCACGGTCGACAGGGGGCTACAACGAGCAGTACTTC. Encoded protein: CASSPRSTGGYNEQYF. The chain carries TRBV9 and TRBJ2-7; 10 bases line up with TRBD1. CDR3 length: 16 amino acids. V shed 4 bases and J 5 bases; nucleotides not matched to a gene: 12. The germline V gene has CDR1 SGDLS and CDR2 YYNGEE.

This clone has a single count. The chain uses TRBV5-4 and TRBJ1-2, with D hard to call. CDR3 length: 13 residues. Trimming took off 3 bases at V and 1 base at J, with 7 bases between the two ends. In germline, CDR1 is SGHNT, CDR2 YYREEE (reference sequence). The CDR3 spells CASSSLVNYGYTF. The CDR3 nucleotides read TGTGCCAGCAGCTCCCTTGTTAACTATGGCTACACCTTC.

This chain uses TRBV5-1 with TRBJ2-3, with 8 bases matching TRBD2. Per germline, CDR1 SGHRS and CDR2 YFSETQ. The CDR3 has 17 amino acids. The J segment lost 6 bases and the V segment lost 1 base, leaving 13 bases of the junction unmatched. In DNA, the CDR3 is TGCGCCAGCAGCTTGCGGACAGCGGGACTAGTTGGGGATACGCAGTATTTT. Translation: CASSLRTAGLVGDTQYF. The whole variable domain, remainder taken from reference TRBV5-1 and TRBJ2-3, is KAGVTQTPRYLIKTRGQQVTLSCSPISGHRSVSWYQQTPGQGLQFLFEYFSETQRNKGNFPGRFSGRQFSNSRSEMNVSTLELGDSALYLCASSLRTAGLVGDTQYFGPGTRLTVL.

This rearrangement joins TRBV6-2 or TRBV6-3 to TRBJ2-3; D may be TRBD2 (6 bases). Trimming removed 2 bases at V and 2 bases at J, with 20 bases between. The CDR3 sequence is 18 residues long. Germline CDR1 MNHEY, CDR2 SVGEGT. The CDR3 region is CASSYGSLGTAFTDTQYF. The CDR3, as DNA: TGTGCCAGCAGTTACGGGTCTCTGGGGACTGCCTTCACAGATACGCAGTATTTT.

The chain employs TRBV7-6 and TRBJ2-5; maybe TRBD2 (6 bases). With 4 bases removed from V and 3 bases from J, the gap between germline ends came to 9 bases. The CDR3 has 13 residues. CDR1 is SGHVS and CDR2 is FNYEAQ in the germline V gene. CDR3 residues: CASSSGGKETQYF. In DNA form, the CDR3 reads TGTGCCAGCAGCTCCGGGGGAAAAGAGACCCAGTACTTC.

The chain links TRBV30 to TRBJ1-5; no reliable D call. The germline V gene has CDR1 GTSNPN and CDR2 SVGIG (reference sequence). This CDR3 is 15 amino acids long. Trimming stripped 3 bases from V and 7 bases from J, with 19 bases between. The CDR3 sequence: CAWSLMGAGRQPQHF. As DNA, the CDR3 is TGTGCCTGGAGCCTCATGGGAGCGGGGAGGCAGCCCCAGCATTTT. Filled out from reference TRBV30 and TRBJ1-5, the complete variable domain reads SQTIHQWPATLVQPVGSPLSLECTVEGTSNPNLYWYRQAAGRGLQLLFYSVGIGQISSEVPQNLSASRPQDRQFILSSKKLLLSDSGFYLCAWSLMGAGRQPQHFGDGTRLSIL.

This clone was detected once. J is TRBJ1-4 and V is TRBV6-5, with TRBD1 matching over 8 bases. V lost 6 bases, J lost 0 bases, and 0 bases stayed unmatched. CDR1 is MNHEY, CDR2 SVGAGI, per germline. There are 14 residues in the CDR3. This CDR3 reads CASRDRATNEKLFF. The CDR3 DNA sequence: TGTGCCAGCAGGGACAGGGCAACTAATGAAAAACTGTTTTTT.